This T cell receptor beta chain was identified during a study of T cells expressing NK-cell markers. CDR1 SGHRS and CDR2 YFSETQ come from the germline V gene. This CDR3 has 15 residues. TCRdb re-called the 5' RACE reads; one entry per CDR3 protein, DNA not given. The sample spans about 550,000 distinct CDR3 sequences; the ten largest clones claim approximately 4%. The J gene is TRBJ1-5, the V gene TRBV5-1; TCRdb proposes TRBD1, but this gene call is untestable without DNA. Specimen: blood T cells: a sorted CD56 or NKG2C T cell subset, CD4+ or CD8+ T cells, or bulk PBMC T cells (not recorded which). The receptor's source is a man aged 18 to 30 in good health. The CDR3 region is CASSLGDRGTQPQHF.